These 6 T cell receptor beta chains were all obtained from the same sample, sequenced in a study of CD8+ T cells in alopecia areata. Extraction and reverse transcription of RNA yielded cDNA as the sequencing template. TCRdb's copy holds only in-frame clones and misses some; the assay was immunoSEQ multiplex PCR. The sample shows hundreds of thousands of clones, approximately 61% of them seen only once. Material: CD4+ T cells sorted from blood, obtained at week 0. Every receptor here comes from a human donor with alopecia areata.

The J gene is TRBJ1-1, the V gene TRBV19; D gene unclear. V was trimmed by 5 bases and J by 0 bases, leaving 10 bases between them. CDR1 is LNHDA and CDR2 is SQIVND in the germline V gene (reference sequence). The CDR3 extends over 14 amino acids. The CDR3: CASSVGVLNTEAFF. DNA of the CDR3: TGTGCCAGTAGTGTGGGAGTTTTGAACACTGAAGCTTTCTTT. Full variable domain (outside the CDR3, taken from reference TRBV19 and TRBJ1-1): DGGITQSPKYLFRKEGQNVTLSCEQNLNHDAMYWYRQDPGQGLRLIYYSQIVNDFQKGDIAEGYSVSREKKESFPLTVTSAQKNPTAFYLCASSVGVLNTEAFFGQGTRLTVV.

This chain connects TRBV9 to TRBJ1-2; D might be TRBD1 (5 bases). This CDR3 contains 14 residues. Trimming removed 3 bases at V and 9 bases at J, with 18 bases between. In germline, CDR1 is SGDLS, CDR2 YYNGEE. The CDR3 spells CASSADITWKSYTF. CDR3 DNA sequence: TGTGCCAGCAGCGCGGACATCACTTGGAAGAGCTACACCTTC.

V gene TRBV30 combines with J gene TRBJ2-7, with a possible D match to TRBD1 (6 bases). Germline CDR1 GTSNPN, CDR2 SVGIG (reference sequence). V dropped 2 bases and J dropped 0 bases, with 14 bases sitting between them. The CDR3 has 15 residues. The CDR3 here is CAWSIRQVSSYEQYF. The CDR3 DNA follows: TGTGCCTGGAGTATCCGACAGGTGAGCTCCTACGAGCAGTACTTC.

CDR3 sequence (DNA): TGTGCCAGCAGCTCGAGACAGGGGAGTAATGAAAAACTGTTTTTT. Protein: CASSSRQGSNEKLFF. The chain couples TRBV7-2 to TRBJ1-4; 8 bases fit TRBD1. The CDR3 covers 15 residues. Germline CDR1 and CDR2: SGHTA and FQGNSA. V lost 4 bases to trimming and J lost 4 bases; unmatched junction nucleotides: 5.

This clone came up a few times. V is TRBV29-1 and J is TRBJ2-1, with D perhaps matching TRBD1 or TRBD2 (6 bases each). V gave up 3 bases and J gave up 6 bases, with 9 bases separating them. CDR1 is SQVTM, CDR2 ANQGSEA, per germline. The CDR3 is 12 residues long. The CDR3 DNA follows: TGCAGCGTTGAGAAGGGGGGCAATGAGCAGTTCTTC. The encoded protein is CSVEKGGNEQFF.

The V call is TRBV11-3, the J call TRBJ2-7, with D perhaps matching TRBD1 (6 bases). The germline V gene has CDR1 SGHNT and CDR2 YENEEA. V was clipped by 5 bases and J by 6 bases, with 14 bases between them. The CDR3 loop spans 13 amino acids. CDR3: CASSKTQGGEQYF. As DNA, the CDR3 is TGTGCCAGCAGCAAGACACAGGGTGGCGAGCAGTACTTC.